What follows describes a single T cell receptor (beta chain). Antigen specificity is unknown. This CDR3 has 14 residues. Trimming removed 5 bases from V and 3 bases from J, with 13 bases in between. Germline V gives CDR1 GTSNPN, CDR2 SVGIG (reference sequence). PCR involved 60 Vbeta and 13 Jbeta primers. Original analysis: Later, an analysis found approximately 80 million unique TCR beta chains, and around 12 million of these were shared. Using immunoSEQ multiplex PCR, the repertoire was profiled, and TCRdb retains in-frame clones only, with some absent. The V and J calls and the clone size are those of that table, but D and trimming were determined from the DNA. The sample contains around 150,000 clones, 70% to 90% of which appear only once. This sample is part of a study of cytomegalovirus exposure and HLA in healthy donors. Notes on the study in general: Researchers counted approximately 160 TCR beta chains as cytomegalovirus-associated. When a later analysis was performed, an Asian-associated ancestry cluster reportedly had fewer N-insertions than the roughly 670-donor mean.

The sequenced sample consisted of PBMCs. The clonotype comes from a young man in good health and CMV-seropositive. J is TRBJ1-4 and V is TRBV30; tentative D call: TRBD1 (5 bases). The chain's CDR3 is CAWLKWGANEKLFF. Written as DNA, the CDR3 is TGTGCCTGGCTTAAATGGGGGGCTAATGAAAAACTGTTTTTT.